This T cell receptor beta chain was sequenced during a study of T-cell reconstitution after alpha-beta-depleted transplantation in children. Points from the study as a whole: Where alpha-beta T cells came from about two months after transplant was reportedly several hundred expanded graft clones. T-cell counts and diversity at one year following transplant were attributed mainly to newly produced T cells. Surviving recipient T cells and thymic progenitors produced the high day-60 TCRbeta diversity seen in some patients.

Unique molecular identifiers featured in how the TCRbeta library was prepared. TCRdb reprocessed the PCR reads with MiXCR, giving one entry per CDR3 protein. Of about 600,000 distinct CDR3 sequences listed, under 25% were seen once; the top ten hold around 14%. This clonotype was seen more than once but under ten times. What it binds is unknown. The receptor's source is a boy in the first two years of life who had a stem cell transplant for acute myeloid leukemia, so the T cells may come from the graft donor. This material consisted of PBMCs, mostly from graft donor cells, taken 360 days after TCRalphabeta/CD19-depleted stem cell transplant.

CDR3 nucleotide sequence: TGTGCCAGCAGCCCAGTCCCCGTCCGGGGCAATGAGCAGTTCTTC. Residues: CASSPVPVRGNEQFF. This sequence joins TRBV12-3 or TRBV12-4 and TRBJ2-1; TRBD2 might be the D (5 bases). The CDR3 sequence is 15 residues long. Trimming stripped 6 bases from V and 6 bases from J, with 18 bases between.